This T cell receptor (beta chain) was profiled in a study of T cell responses to AZD1222 COVID-19 vaccine. Findings of the study overall: There were repertoire samples only from the period after the peak T cell response.

This clone was counted a single time. The antigen is undetermined. The V end lost 5 bases, the J end lost 9 bases, and 13 bases lay between the germline ends. The CDR3 contains 12 residues. Only in-frame clones appear in the TCRdb table, and some are missing; sequencing was by immunoSEQ multiplex PCR. This repertoire shows under 200,000 clones, 94% found once; its top ten account for approximately 0.6%. The sequencing here drew on peripheral blood, taken on day 0 of AZD1222 vaccination. The clonotype comes from an adult in good health. The chain employs TRBV12-3 or TRBV12-4 and TRBJ1-1; possibly TRBD1 for D (6 bases). CDR3 residues: CASSIPGGKAFF. The CDR3 bases are TGTGCCAGCAGTATCCCCGGGGGCAAAGCTTTCTTT.